This note documents a single TCR beta chain sequence. This clonotype was found a few times. Its antigen is currently not known. Base qualities are not recorded, but no much larger clone differs from it by a single base. The data stem from a study of regulatory T cells in long-lasting Graves disease (dated by TCRdb to about 2021). Background on the whole study: Antithyroid drugs had been taken for less than 3 months by newly diagnosed Graves' disease patients. Patients with persistent Graves' disease were compared with patients with newly diagnosed Graves' disease using TCR sequencing and RNA sequencing of peripheral blood. The study was registered as a clinical trial and conducted in China. A total of roughly 33 samples underwent TCR sequencing: 13 from persistent and approximately 20 from newly diagnosed Graves' disease patients. General conclusions and limits of the study: A larger number of public clonotypes was shared among persistent patients (more than 2,500) than among newly diagnosed patients (over 850). Persistent disease showed preferential use of TRBV28, TRBJ1-2 and TRBJ2-5, whereas newly diagnosed disease favored TRBV20-1 and TRBJ2-1. The small sample size was acknowledged by the authors as a limitation that may reduce accuracy. Sequencing and analysis were limited to the TCR beta chain. Only peripheral blood was studied, because thyroid tissue, the primary lesion, was inaccessible. Compared with newly diagnosed patients, persistent Graves' disease patients had lower TCR Shannon entropy and fewer highly expanded clones, which suggests clonal expansion.

The sample's time point label is to be understood as: newly diagnosed GD, antithyroid drugs for less than 3 months. For both TCR sequencing and RNA sequencing, RNA was extracted from PBMCs using TRIzol. The diagnosis of Graves' disease was made according to American Thyroid Association guidelines. Patients for the study were recruited at an endocrinology department in Xi'an, China. Each patient gave about 10 milliliters of peripheral blood, collected in an EDTA anticoagulant tube. Ficoll Paque Plus density gradient separation was used to isolate PBMCs, and no further T cell sorting was performed. An Agilent 2100 Bioanalyzer and agarose gel were used to assess RNA quality, and a NanoDrop 2000 was used to measure RNA concentration. Library preparation was by multiplex PCR. Sequencer: Illumina HiSeq 4000. To build TCR beta libraries, CDR3 regions were amplified by Arm-PCR using iRepertoire HTBI primers. Before sequencing, the PCR products went through gel purification. For the original study's pipeline: A total of roughly 67 TRBV and under 15 TRBJ segments were identified across samples and were used for gene usage analysis of CDR3 amino acid clonotypes. COPE and FqMerger were used to merge the filtered high-quality paired reads into contigs. BLAST was used to align contigs to IMGT TRBV, TRBD and TRBJ reference genes, with CDR3 defined following IMGT. Highly expanded clones were defined as clonotypes with a frequency above 0.1%. Shannon entropy served as the measure of repertoire diversity, while the Gini coefficient captured V-J evenness. A clonotype was considered public if more than one individual shared it. TCRdb took the public reads, trimmed them with fastp at Q25, ran MiXCR for clone calling and kept in-frame beta chains. Rows matching on CDR3 protein sequence are summarized as one entry with the most common DNA and genes. The V and J calls reflect TCRdb's pipeline rather than the authors' work. This sample holds some 250,000 distinct CDR3 sequences; around 18% were observed only once. The ten biggest clones cover 22% of the sample.

The CDR3 has 14 amino acids, counting the end cysteine and phenylalanine. Only CDR3 DNA remains: 42 bases, in frame from the first base. For CDR1 and CDR2, the germline V gene lists SGHTA and FQGNSA. V is shortened by 1 base, J by 8 bases, and the region joining them spans 12 bases. The TCR originated in a female donor with Graves disease. The chain links TRBV7-2 with TRBJ2-4, with the D gene tentatively TRBD1 or TRBD2, based on 5 matching bases in each. The sequencing used peripheral blood mononuclear cells (PBMCs), collected at new diagnosis, from a patient treated with antithyroid drugs. This receptor has the CDR3 CASSLVGGGDIQYF. The nucleotide sequence is TGTGCCAGCAGCTTAGTTGGGGGTGGAGACATTCAGTACTTC.